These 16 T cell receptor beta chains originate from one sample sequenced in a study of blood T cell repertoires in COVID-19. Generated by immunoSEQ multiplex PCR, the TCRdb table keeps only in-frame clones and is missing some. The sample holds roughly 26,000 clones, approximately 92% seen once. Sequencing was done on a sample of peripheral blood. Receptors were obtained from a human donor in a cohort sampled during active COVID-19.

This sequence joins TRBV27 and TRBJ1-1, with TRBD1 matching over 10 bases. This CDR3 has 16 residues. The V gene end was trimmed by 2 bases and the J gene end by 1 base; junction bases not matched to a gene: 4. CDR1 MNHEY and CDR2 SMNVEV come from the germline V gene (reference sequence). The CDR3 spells CASSLNWDRGNTEAFF. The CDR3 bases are TGTGCCAGCAGTTTAAATTGGGACAGGGGGAACACTGAAGCTTTCTTT.

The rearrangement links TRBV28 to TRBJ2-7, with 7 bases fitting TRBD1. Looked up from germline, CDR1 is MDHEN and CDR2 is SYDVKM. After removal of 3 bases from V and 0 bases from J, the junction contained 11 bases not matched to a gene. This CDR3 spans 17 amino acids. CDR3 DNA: TGTGCCAGCAGTTTTGACGAGGGGGCTTCCCTCTCCTACGAGCAGTACTTC. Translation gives CASSFDEGASLSYEQYF.

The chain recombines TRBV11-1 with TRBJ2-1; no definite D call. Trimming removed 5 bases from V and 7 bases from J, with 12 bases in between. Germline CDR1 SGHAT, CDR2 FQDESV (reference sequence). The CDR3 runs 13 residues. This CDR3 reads CASSPGSLNEQFF. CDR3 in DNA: TGTGCCAGCAGCCCCGGGTCACTTAATGAGCAGTTCTTC.

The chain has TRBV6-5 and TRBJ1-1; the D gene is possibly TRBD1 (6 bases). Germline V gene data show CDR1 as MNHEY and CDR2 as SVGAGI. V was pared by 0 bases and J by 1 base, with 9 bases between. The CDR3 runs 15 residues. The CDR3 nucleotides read TGTGCCAGCAGTTACTCGAGGACAGCGAACACTGAAGCTTTCTTT. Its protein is CASSYSRTANTEAFF.

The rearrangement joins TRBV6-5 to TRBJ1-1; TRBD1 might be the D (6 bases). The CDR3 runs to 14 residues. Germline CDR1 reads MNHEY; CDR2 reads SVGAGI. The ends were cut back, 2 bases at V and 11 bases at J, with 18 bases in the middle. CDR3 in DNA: TGTGCCAGCAGTTACCAGGGTGGGAACAGGGAGGCTTTCTTT. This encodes CASSYQGGNREAFF.

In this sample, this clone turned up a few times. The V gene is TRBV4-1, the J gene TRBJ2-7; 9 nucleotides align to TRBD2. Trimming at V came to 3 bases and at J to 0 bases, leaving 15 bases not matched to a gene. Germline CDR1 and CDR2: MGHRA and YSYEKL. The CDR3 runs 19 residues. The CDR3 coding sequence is TGCGCCAGCAGCCACGCGACAGGAGGACTAGCGCAAATCTCCTACGAGCAGTACTTC. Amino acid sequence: CASSHATGGLAQISYEQYF.

The CDR3 sequence is CASSQGQGEQYF. CDR3 bases: TGTGCCAGCAGTCAGGGGCAGGGCGAGCAGTACTTC. The genes are TRBV7-2 and TRBJ2-7; tentative D call: TRBD1 (6 bases). V was shortened by 6 bases and J by 6 bases, with 12 bases between the two germline ends. CDR3 length equals 12 residues. Looked up from germline, CDR1 is SGHTA and CDR2 is FQGNSA.

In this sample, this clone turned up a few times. DNA of the CDR3: TGCGCCAGCAGCCAAGAAGACAGGCCCTATGGCTACACCTTC. It translates to CASSQEDRPYGYTF. The V call is TRBV4-1, the J call TRBJ1-2; D perhaps matches TRBD1 (6 bases). The germline V gene has CDR1 MGHRA and CDR2 YSYEKL. This CDR3 is built from 14 residues. V was clipped by 0 bases and J by 4 bases, with 9 bases between them.

The DNA for the CDR3 is TGCGCCAGCAGTCAATCTCGGGGGGCGGACTATGGCTACACCTTC. Its protein is CASSQSRGADYGYTF. The J gene is TRBJ1-2, the V gene TRBV23-1, with D maybe TRBD1 (6 bases). TRBV23-1 falls under the ORF class, with uncertain function. CDR3 length: 15 amino acids. V was trimmed by 0 bases and J by 3 bases, leaving 11 bases between them.

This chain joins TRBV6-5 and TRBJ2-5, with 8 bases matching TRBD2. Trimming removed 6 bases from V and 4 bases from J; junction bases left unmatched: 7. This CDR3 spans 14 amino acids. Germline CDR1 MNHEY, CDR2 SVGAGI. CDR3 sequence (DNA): TGTGCCAGCAGGTCGGGGGGGCTGGGAGAGACCCAGTACTTC. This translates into CASRSGGLGETQYF.

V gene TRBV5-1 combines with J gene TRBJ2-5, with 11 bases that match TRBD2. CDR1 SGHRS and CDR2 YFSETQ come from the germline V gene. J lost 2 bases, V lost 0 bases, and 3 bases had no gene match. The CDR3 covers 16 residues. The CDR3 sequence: CASSLVLAGGQETQYF. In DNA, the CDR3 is TGCGCCAGCAGCTTGGTCCTAGCGGGAGGACAAGAGACCCAGTACTTC.

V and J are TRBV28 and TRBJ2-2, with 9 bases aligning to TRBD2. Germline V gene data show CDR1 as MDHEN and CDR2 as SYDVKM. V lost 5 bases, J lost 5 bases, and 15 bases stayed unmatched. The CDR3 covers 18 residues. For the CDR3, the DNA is TGTGCCAGCAGTCGCAGACTTGGCGGGGGGGCAAGAACCGGGGAGCTGTTTTTT. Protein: CASSRRLGGGARTGELFF.

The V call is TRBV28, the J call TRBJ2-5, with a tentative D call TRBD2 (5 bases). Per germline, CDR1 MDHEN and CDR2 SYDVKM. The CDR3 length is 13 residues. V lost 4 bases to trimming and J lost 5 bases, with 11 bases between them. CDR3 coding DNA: TGTGCCAGCAGTTACGGGGTCGTGGAGACCCAGTACTTC. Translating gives CASSYGVVETQYF.

The CDR3 spells CATSDLEAGEQYF. The CDR3 DNA reads TGTGCCACCAGTGATTTGGAGGCCGGGGAGCAGTACTTC. This rearrangement joins TRBV24-1 to TRBJ2-7; D call uncertain. V was cut by 0 bases and J by 7 bases, with 9 bases left in between. CDR1 is KGHDR and CDR2 is SFDVKD in the germline V gene. The CDR3 has 13 residues.

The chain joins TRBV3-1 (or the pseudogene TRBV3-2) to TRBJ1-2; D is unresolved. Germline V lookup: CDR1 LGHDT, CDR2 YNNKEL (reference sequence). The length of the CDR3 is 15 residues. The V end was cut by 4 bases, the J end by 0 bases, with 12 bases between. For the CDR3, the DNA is TGTGCCAGCAGCCCCAGAATCCCCGCTAACTATGGCTACACCTTC. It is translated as CASSPRIPANYGYTF.

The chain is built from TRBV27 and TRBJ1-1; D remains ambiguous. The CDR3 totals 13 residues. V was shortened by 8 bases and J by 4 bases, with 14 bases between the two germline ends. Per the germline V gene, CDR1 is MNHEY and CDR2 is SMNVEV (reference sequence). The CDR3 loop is CASSPVWATEAFF. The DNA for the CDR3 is TGTGCCAGCTCCCCGGTGTGGGCCACTGAAGCTTTCTTT.